This T cell receptor (beta chain) was captured by sequencing in a study of T-cell reconstitution after alpha-beta-depleted transplantation in children. The authors prepared the TCRbeta library with unique molecular identifiers. TCRdb reprocessed the PCR reads via MiXCR and lists one record per CDR3 protein. In the table there are a few hundred thousand distinct CDR3 sequences, around 10% of which are singletons. The CDR3 runs to 16 residues. Germline V gene sequence: CDR1 LNHDA, CDR2 SQIVND (reference sequence). V was pared by 3 bases and J by 2 bases, with 7 bases of the junction left unmatched. Sequencing was performed on PBMCs from the stem cell graft donor, taken from the stem cell graft. This TCR derives from a human donor who donated a stem cell graft to a child with acute lymphoblastic leukemia. The rearrangement joins TRBV19 to TRBJ2-7; 10 bases line up with TRBD2. The CDR3 coding sequence is TGTGCCAGTAGTATTCCCAACAGCGGGAGGGCCTACGAGCAGTACTTC. Residues: CASSIPNSGRAYEQYF. Full variable domain (remainder filled in from reference TRBV19 and TRBJ2-7): DGGITQSPKYLFRKEGQNVTLSCEQNLNHDAMYWYRQDPGQGLRLIYYSQIVNDFQKGDIAEGYSVSREKKESFPLTVTSAQKNPTAFYLCASSIPNSGRAYEQYFGPGTRLTVT.